The clone carrying this TCR beta chain was found many times. A much larger clone lies a single base off, so this may be a read error. Absence of ophthalmopathy progression within 18 months defined stable Graves' hyperthyroidism. The sample is drawn from a study of T cells in Graves' hyperthyroidism and ophthalmopathy. The wider study: It was at initial diagnosis, before any treatment, that peripheral blood was collected.

The investigators amplified TCR beta CDR3 regions from RNA transcripts. The HTBI primer set was used in a first-round RT-PCR of the TCR CDR3. TCRdb re-analysed the multiplex PCR reads in MiXCR, keeping a single row per CDR3 protein. The repertoire includes over 650,000 distinct CDR3 sequences, less than 20% of them detected once, and approximately 8.4% sits in the top ten. Trimming took 4 bases from V and 5 from J; bases not matched to a gene: 17. The CDR3 spans 18 residues. Germline CDR1 reads SGHVS; CDR2 reads FQNEAQ. The sample taken for sequencing was blood. The TCR was taken from a man aged 18 to 30 with Graves' hyperthyroidism. V and J are TRBV7-8 and TRBJ2-3; 8 positions match TRBD2. This chain's CDR3 is CASSYRWTSSDEGDTQYF. Here the CDR3 DNA reads TGTGCCAGCAGCTACAGATGGACTAGCAGTGACGAAGGAGATACGCAGTATTTT.